This T cell receptor (beta chain) was retrieved from a study of cytomegalovirus exposure and HLA in healthy donors. Study-wide points: Links to common viral pathogens appeared, in a later analysis, for several of the most significant clusters. Specificity of a few CMV-associated chains for CMV antigens was verified in vitro. The study put 150 to 200 TCR beta chains on its list as cytomegalovirus-associated. Later analysis found that TCR beta chains associated with HLA were more clonally expanded than other, equally common chains.

Vbeta (60) and Jbeta (13) primers were used in the PCR. This table comes from immunoSEQ multiplex PCR, and its TCRdb copy is limited to in-frame clones, with some not included. The sample lists 250,000 to 350,000 clones, around 86% occurring once. For this clone: The antigen is unknown.

The CDR3 has 14 residues. Germline CDR1 reads SGHRS; CDR2 reads YFSETQ. Trimming at V came to 2 bases and at J to 6 bases, leaving 5 bases not matched to a gene. The clonotype was recovered from a man aged 40-55 years in good health and CMV-seropositive. The source material was PBMCs. The chain joins TRBV5-1 to TRBJ2-3; TRBD1 matches 8 bases. This chain's CDR3 is CASSLDRGRDTQYF. CDR3 nucleotide sequence: TGCGCCAGCAGCTTAGACAGGGGTCGGGATACGCAGTATTTT.